The clone carrying this T cell receptor (beta chain) was recorded only once. Its antigen remains unidentified. Profiled with immunoSEQ multiplex PCR; TCRdb holds only in-frame clones, not every one. The sample lists some 10,000 clones; 90% to 95% were seen once. Noted time point: postoperative day 105 after intestinal transplantation (dayNNNN = postoperative day). With 0 bases clipped from V and 8 bases from J, the junction kept 6 bases outside the gene matches. Germline values: CDR1 SGDLS, CDR2 YYNGEE. The CDR3 runs to 15 residues. The sample comes from a study of graft-versus-host responses after intestinal transplantation. About the research overall: All recipients were given anti-thymocyte globulin induction, and tacrolimus and steroids were then administered for 2 to 3 years.

Study-level findings and limits: After transplant, early declines in HvG clones were associated with peak levels of circulating GvH clones. Some GvH clones were seen earlier in gut or blood, suggesting intestinal origin.

V gene TRBV9 combines with J gene TRBJ2-1, with TRBD1 identical over 9 bases. Source: PBMCs, taken 105 days after intestinal transplantation. The receptor comes from a human patient who received an intestinal transplant, so some T cells may come from the graft donor. In DNA form, the CDR3 reads TGTGCCAGCAGCGTAGTCGGGACAGGGTCGGATGAGCAGTTCTTC. This translates into CASSVVGTGSDEQFF.